Below, 18 T cell receptor beta chains from the same sample are listed, as sequenced in a study of CD8+CD57+ T cells in acquired aplastic anemia. CDR3 and TCR beta VDJ profiling relied on a genomic DNA template. TCRdb re-derived calls from the reads in MiXCR, one entry per CDR3 protein. This table holds hundreds of thousands of distinct CDR3 sequences, around 30% found once. All sequencing subjects had displayed CD8+CD57+ cell expansion on flow cytometry. The sequenced sample consisted of sorted CD4+, CD8+, or CD8+CD57+ T cells (not recorded which) from PBMCs. The source of these receptors is a human donor with aplastic anemia.

The chain joins TRBV7-2 to TRBJ2-3; D ambiguous. The CDR3 loop spans 12 amino acids. The germline V and J ends were trimmed by 4 bases and 8 bases, with 10 bases remaining between them. CDR1 is SGHTA, CDR2 FQGNSA, per germline. The CDR3 region has the DNA TGTGCCAGCAGCTCCGCCGGCGGTACGCAGTATTTT. Translating gives CASSSAGGTQYF. The variable domain in full, completed from reference TRBV7-2 and TRBJ2-3, reads GAGVSQSPSNKVTEKGKDVELRCDPISGHTALYWYRQSLGQGLEFLIYFQGNSAPDKSGLPSDRFSAERTGGSVSTLTIQRTQQEDSAVYLCASSSAGGTQYFGPGTRLTVL.

The table lists this clonotype with many counts. The chain carries TRBV10-3 and TRBJ2-5, with 12 bases matching TRBD1. This CDR3 region has 16 residues. The V and J ends lost 6 bases and 5 bases, in that order; junction bases with no gene match: 10. Looked up from germline, CDR1 is ENHRY and CDR2 is SYGVKD. The CDR3 DNA reads TGTGCCATCAGCCCGGGACAGGGGGCGTTAGGCGAGACCCAGTACTTC. Residues: CAISPGQGALGETQYF.

This clonotype was seen at least ten times. V gene TRBV7-2 combines with J gene TRBJ2-7, with a tentative D call TRBD1 (5 bases). Germline V gene data show CDR1 as SGHTA and CDR2 as FQGNSA. The CDR3 contains 14 residues. Trimming removed 3 bases from V and 3 bases from J, with 12 bases in between. The CDR3 bases are TGTGCCAGCAGCTTGACTCAACAGGTCTACGAGCAGTACTTC. Its translation is CASSLTQQVYEQYF.

There are many counts of this clonotype. The chain recombines TRBV20-1 with TRBJ1-3, with D tentatively TRBD1 (5 bases). The V gene's germline CDR1 is DFQATT and CDR2 SNEGSKA (reference sequence). Trimming shortened V by 3 bases and J by 4 bases, and 7 bases separated the two germline ends. This CDR3 contains 12 residues. The CDR3 coding sequence is TGCAGTGCTAGCAGGGAAGGAAACACCATATATTTT. Translation gives CSASREGNTIYF.

This chain links TRBV10-3 with TRBJ2-2; TRBD2 is a possible D gene (6 bases). Germline V gene data show CDR1 as ENHRY and CDR2 as SYGVKD. The CDR3 has 13 amino acids. V dropped 5 bases and J dropped 7 bases, with 11 bases sitting between them. In DNA, the CDR3 is TGTGCCATCAGTCCTGCGACTAGCGGGGAGCTGTTTTTT. This codes for CAISPATSGELFF.

In this sample, this clonotype turned up many times. The V call is TRBV13, the J call TRBJ2-7; D might be TRBD1 (6 bases). CDR1 and CDR2 from the germline V gene are PRHDT and FYEKMQ (reference sequence). The CDR3 is made up of 14 amino acids. The V end was cut by 0 bases, the J end by 5 bases, with 11 bases between. This chain's CDR3 is CASSLGQGLNEQYF. The CDR3 DNA sequence: TGTGCCAGCAGCTTAGGGCAGGGGTTGAACGAGCAGTACTTC.

This sequence joins TRBV7-6 and TRBJ1-6; the D is unclear. Trimming cost V 5 bases and J 7 bases, with 12 bases left between them. Germline CDR1 reads SGHVS; CDR2 reads FNYEAQ. This CDR3 is 14 amino acids long. CDR3 region: CASSDWAGNSPLHF. DNA of the CDR3: TGTGCCAGCAGCGATTGGGCAGGAAATTCACCCCTCCACTTT. The entire variable domain, with the rest obtained from reference TRBV7-6 and TRBJ1-6, is as follows: GAGVSQSPRYKVTKRGQDVALRCDPISGHVSLYWYRQALGQGPEFLTYFNYEAQQDKSGLPNDRFSAERPEGSISTLTIQRTEQRDSAMYRCASSDWAGNSPLHFGNGTRLTVT.

The chain joins TRBV25-1 to TRBJ1-2; unclear D gene. CDR1 is MGHDK, CDR2 SYGVNS, per germline. This CDR3 contains 12 residues. V was cut by 8 bases and J by 8 bases, with 15 bases left in between. This CDR3 is CASFQVRQGYTF. Written as DNA, the CDR3 is TGTGCCAGCTTTCAGGTCCGGCAAGGCTACACCTTC.

This clonotype was recorded a few times. The chain uses TRBV6-1 and TRBJ1-3; D is unclear. V lost 0 bases to trimming and J lost 2 bases, with 8 bases between them. CDR3 size: 15 residues. Germline V gene sequence: CDR1 MNHNS, CDR2 SASEGT. The CDR3 DNA reads TGTGCCAGCAGTGAAGCCTTACCACCTGGAAACACCATATATTTT. This translates into CASSEALPPGNTIYF.

The rearrangement joins TRBV27 to TRBJ1-4, with D hard to call. The germline CDR1 and CDR2 sequences are MNHEY and SMNVEV (reference sequence). The CDR3 consists of 15 residues. Trimming took 4 bases from V and 8 from J, leaving 17 bases between them. The CDR3 coding sequence is TGTGCCAGCAGTTCCGCGGGGTCCGGAGGGGAAAAACTGTTTTTT. Protein product: CASSSAGSGGEKLFF.

The J gene is TRBJ2-7, the V gene TRBV5-1, with 7 bases matching TRBD1. This CDR3 contains 16 residues. The V segment lost 4 bases and the J segment 1 base; nucleotides outside the gene matches: 11. Per the germline V gene, CDR1 is SGHRS and CDR2 is YFSETQ. The CDR3 DNA is TGCGCCAGCAGCATGACCGGGACAGAGAGTTCCTACGAGCAGTACTTC. It encodes CASSMTGTESSYEQYF.

V is TRBV2 and J is TRBJ1-6, with D tentatively TRBD1 (6 bases). V was cut by 6 bases and J by 4 bases, with 13 bases left in between. This CDR3 has 15 amino acids. CDR1 and CDR2 (germline): SNHLY, FYNNEI. CDR3 residues: CASRGSGTYNSPLHF. DNA of the CDR3: TGTGCCAGCAGAGGTTCCGGGACATATAATTCACCCCTCCACTTT. Full variable domain (remainder filled in from reference TRBV2 and TRBJ1-6): EPEVTQTPSHQVTQMGQEVILRCVPISNHLYFYWYRQILGQKVEFLVSFYNNEISEKSEIFDDQFSVERPDGSNFTLKIRSTKLEDSAMYFCASRGSGTYNSPLHFGNGTRLTVT.

This clonotype was seen a few times. The chain carries TRBV6-1 and TRBJ1-2, with 8 bases aligning to TRBD1. The length of the CDR3 is 13 residues. Trimming at V came to 6 bases and at J to 4 bases, leaving 4 bases not matched to a gene. Germline V lookup: CDR1 MNHNS, CDR2 SASEGT. The CDR3 loop is CASSGTGLYGYTF. CDR3 in DNA: TGTGCCAGCAGCGGGACAGGACTCTATGGCTACACCTTC.

The chain employs TRBV4-2 and TRBJ1-1; D uncertain. This CDR3 is built from 16 residues. Between the trimmed V and J ends, which lost 4 bases and 3 bases, there was a span of 18 bases. From germline, CDR1 is LGHNA and CDR2 YNFKEQ. The CDR3 DNA reads as TGTGCCAGCAGCCGAAGCATCGGACGGCTAGACACTGAAGCTTTCTTT. Its protein is CASSRSIGRLDTEAFF.

In the case of this clonotype: Mismatch with germline at one junction end may stem from a read error. The V and J genes are TRBV20-1 and TRBJ1-2, with TRBD1 as a possible D gene (6 bases). The CDR3 extends over 15 amino acids. Looked up from germline, CDR1 is DFQATT and CDR2 is SNEGSKA (reference sequence). CDR3 amino acids: CSATPLWGANYSYTF. As DNA, the CDR3 is TGCAGTGCTACACCCTTGTGGGGGGCTAACTATAGCTACACCTTC.

The chain combines TRBV3-1 with TRBJ2-7, with D tentatively TRBD1 (6 bases). The germline CDR1 and CDR2 sequences are LGHDT and YNNKEL (reference sequence). The CDR3 is made up of 16 amino acids. The ends were cut back, 1 base at V and 3 bases at J, with 16 bases in the middle. This chain's CDR3 is CASSQGFIAGDYEQYF. Written as DNA, the CDR3 is TGTGCCAGCAGCCAAGGATTTATCGCAGGGGACTACGAGCAGTACTTC.

This chain uses TRBV5-6 with TRBJ2-3; TRBD2 aligns across 10 bases. Germline-derived CDR1 and CDR2 are SGHDT and YYEEEE. Unmatched junction bases numbered 4, after V lost 4 bases and J lost 5 bases. This CDR3 region has 14 residues. In nucleotides, the CDR3 is TGTGCCAGCAGCCTAGCGGGGGCTGTAGATACGCAGTATTTT. Encoded protein: CASSLAGAVDTQYF.

As for this clonotype: A junction boundary mismatches the germline segment, possibly from a read error. V and J are TRBV24-1 and TRBJ1-2; 10 bases match TRBD1. This CDR3 has 15 residues. The germline V gene encodes CDR1 KGHDR and CDR2 SFDVKD. CDR3 sequence reads: CASSVPRQGARGYTF. The CDR3, as DNA: TGTGCCAGCAGTGTTCCAAGACAGGGGGCGCGAGGCTACACCTTC.